This T cell receptor beta chain appears in the sequencing data of a study of cytomegalovirus exposure and HLA in healthy donors. General study findings and limits: A later analysis associated 15,000 or so TCR beta sequences with HLA alleles at a 0.05 false discovery rate.

13 Jbeta primers and 60 Vbeta primers were used for the PCR. Clones were sequenced by immunoSEQ multiplex PCR, and TCRdb holds only the in-frame ones, with some missing. Reported are some 130,000 clones; the ten largest clones contain about 1.8%. With 6 bases clipped from V and 4 bases from J, the junction kept 3 bases outside the gene matches. The CDR3 extends over 13 amino acids. From germline, CDR1 is MDHEN and CDR2 SYDVKM. With respect to this clone: Its target is unknown. Other DNA sequences within the sample encode an identical CDR3.

The clonotype originates from a man between 18 and 29 years old in good health and CMV-seronegative. Sequenced sample: PBMCs. The J gene is TRBJ1-5, the V gene TRBV28; 7 bases fit TRBD1. CDR3 residues: CASSWTGNQPQHF. The CDR3 DNA sequence: TGTGCCAGCAGCTGGACAGGAAATCAGCCCCAGCATTTT.